The 20 T cell receptor beta chains listed next were all sequenced from one sample in a study of shared clonotypes between healthy human individuals. Only in-frame clones appear in the TCRdb table, and some are missing; sequencing was by immunoSEQ multiplex PCR. The sample shows fewer than 2.5 million clones, 93% of them seen only once. The sequencing sample was made of naive CD4+ T cells from PBMCs. Subset given: CD45RA+ positively selected. Receptor source: a man aged 18 to 29 in good health. Some clones in this sample may be carry-over from other donors' samples.

The J gene is TRBJ2-7, the V gene TRBV18; 8 bases line up with TRBD1. CDR1 and CDR2 from the germline V gene are KGHSH and LQKENI. The trim removed 9 bases at V and 3 bases at J, leaving 7 bases unmatched. The CDR3 extends over 13 amino acids. The CDR3 loop reads CARRAGGRYEQYF. CDR3 in DNA: TGTGCCAGGCGGGCAGGGGGCCGCTACGAGCAGTACTTC.

The gene calls are TRBV28 and TRBJ1-3; 8 bases align to TRBD1. Unmatched junction bases numbered 5, after V lost 5 bases and J lost 2 bases. This CDR3 is built from 15 residues. The germline gives CDR1 MDHEN, CDR2 SYDVKM. CDR3 region: CASSRADRAGNTIYF. DNA for the CDR3: TGTGCCAGCAGTCGAGCGGACAGGGCTGGAAACACCATATATTTT.

The CDR3 DNA follows: TGTGCCAGCAGTCCCACGACTAGCGAGATCTACGAGCAGTACTTC. Its protein product is CASSPTTSEIYEQYF. The chain joins TRBV7-6 to TRBJ2-7; 8 bases align to TRBD2. Germline loops: CDR1 SGHVS, CDR2 FNYEAQ. Trimming removed 6 bases from V and 3 bases from J; junction bases left unmatched: 10. The CDR3 length is 15 residues.

The chain links TRBV7-7 to TRBJ2-7, with D perhaps TRBD1 or TRBD2 (5 bases each). The CDR3 has 14 amino acids. Germline values: CDR1 SSHAT, CDR2 FNYEAQ (reference sequence). Between the trimmed V and J ends, which lost 5 bases and 7 bases, there was a span of 18 bases. This CDR3 reads CASSPSSVGREQYF. CDR3 sequence (DNA): TGTGCCAGCAGCCCGTCCTCAGTGGGACGGGAGCAGTACTTC.

This clone showed up just once. V and J are TRBV30 and TRBJ1-3; D is unresolved. The CDR3 runs to 13 residues. V shed 4 bases and J shed 1 base, with 8 bases lying between them. Germline CDR1 GTSNPN, CDR2 SVGIG (reference sequence). The CDR3 nucleotides read TGTGCCTGGAATCTCGTGTCTGGAAACACCATATATTTT. Residues: CAWNLVSGNTIYF.

The CDR3 region is CASSLLARNTGELFF. The CDR3 DNA is TGTGCCAGCAGTTTACTAGCCAGGAACACCGGGGAGCTGTTTTTT. V and J are TRBV11-2 and TRBJ2-2; tentatively, D is TRBD2 (6 bases). The V end was cut by 6 bases, the J end by 1 base, with 12 bases between. The CDR3 is 15 amino acids. Germline assignment: CDR1 SGHAT and CDR2 FQNNGV.

The V gene is TRBV2, the J gene TRBJ1-5, with D unclear. V gave up 2 bases and J gave up 0 bases, with 8 bases separating them. The CDR3 loop spans 15 amino acids. CDR1 and CDR2 from the germline V gene are SNHLY and FYNNEI. The CDR3 spells CASSEPYGSNQPQHF. DNA for the CDR3: TGTGCCAGCAGTGAACCGTACGGTAGCAATCAGCCCCAGCATTTT.

The chain links TRBV5-5 to TRBJ2-7; D may match TRBD1 or TRBD2 (5 bases each). V was cut by 4 bases and J by 6 bases, with 17 bases left in between. Germline CDR1 SGHKS, CDR2 YYEKEE (reference sequence). The length of the CDR3 is 14 residues. CDR3 DNA sequence: TGTGCCAGCAGCCAAGGGACGATTGGAGTCGAGCAGTACTTC. Its translation: CASSQGTIGVEQYF.

The V gene is TRBV30, the J gene TRBJ2-5; 8 bases line up with TRBD2. With V trimmed by 5 bases and J by 5 bases, 13 bases remained unmatched. The CDR3 covers 15 residues. Per germline, CDR1 GTSNPN and CDR2 SVGIG (reference sequence). CDR3 in amino acids: CAWYYSGEGEETQYF. Written as DNA, the CDR3 is TGTGCCTGGTACTATAGCGGGGAAGGGGAGGAGACCCAGTACTTC.

The chain has TRBV29-1 and TRBJ1-2, with D perhaps matching TRBD1 (5 bases). Trimming cost V 6 bases and J 3 bases, with 14 bases left between them. Germline V gene lookup returns CDR1 SQVTM and CDR2 ANQGSEA. This CDR3 region has 13 residues. The DNA of the CDR3 is TGCAGCGTAACCGGGACGATTGACTATGGCTACACCTTC. It codes for CSVTGTIDYGYTF.

As for this clone: The identical CDR3 is also encoded by other nucleotide sequences in the sample. The chain recombines TRBV5-1 with TRBJ2-3; no firm D call. The germline V gene encodes CDR1 SGHRS and CDR2 YFSETQ. The V and J ends lost 7 bases and 2 bases respectively, with 11 bases between them. The CDR3 extends over 13 amino acids. The CDR3 DNA sequence: TGCGCCAGCGCTTCCGGACCCACAGATACGCAGTATTTT. Translated: CASASGPTDTQYF.

This clone was observed a single time. The chain joins TRBV28 to TRBJ1-2; maybe TRBD1 (5 bases). Germline V lookup: CDR1 MDHEN, CDR2 SYDVKM. This CDR3 is 14 amino acids long. V was clipped by 6 bases and J by 5 bases, with 16 bases between them. This CDR3 is CASSIQAGGYGYTF. In DNA form, the CDR3 reads TGTGCCAGCAGCATCCAAGCGGGGGGGTATGGCTACACCTTC.

This clone showed up just a few times. The V gene is TRBV28, the J gene TRBJ1-1, with TRBD1 matching over 7 bases. The V gene's germline CDR1 is MDHEN and CDR2 SYDVKM. V lost 5 bases to trimming and J lost 3 bases; unmatched junction nucleotides: 3. The CDR3 runs to 13 residues. The CDR3 loop is CASSMGQYTEAFF. CDR3 nucleotides: TGTGCCAGCAGTATGGGACAGTACACTGAAGCTTTCTTT.

V and J are TRBV5-1 and TRBJ1-2; TRBD1 matches at 8 bases. Germline V CDR1 and CDR2: SGHRS, YFSETQ. The CDR3 sequence is 15 residues long. The junction had 12 bases not matched to a gene; V was cut back by 7 bases and J by 4 bases. CDR3 in DNA: TGCGCCAGCTCACCTTCAGGGGGCTTGGGCTATGGCTACACCTTC. Its protein product is CASSPSGGLGYGYTF. The full variable domain, its missing parts supplied by reference TRBV5-1 and TRBJ1-2, is KAGVTQTPRYLIKTRGQQVTLSCSPISGHRSVSWYQQTPGQGLQFLFEYFSETQRNKGNFPGRFSGRQFSNSRSEMNVSTLELGDSALYLCASSPSGGLGYGYTFGSGTRLTVV.

The rearrangement uses TRBV11-2 and TRBJ2-3; 9 bases are a match to TRBD1. The CDR3 totals 14 residues. Germline loops: CDR1 SGHAT, CDR2 FQNNGV. The trim removed 8 bases at V and 2 bases at J, leaving 5 bases unmatched. DNA for the CDR3: TGTGCCAGCCGTTGGACAGGGGACACAGATACGCAGTATTTT. It is translated as CASRWTGDTDTQYF.

Comment on this clone: The sample contains more than one DNA sequence encoding this CDR3. CDR3 in amino acids: CASSLVLETQYF. CDR3 bases: TGTGCCAGCAGCTTAGTTTTGGAGACCCAGTACTTC. The chain links TRBV7-2 to TRBJ2-5, with unresolved D. This CDR3 has 12 residues. The germline V gene has CDR1 SGHTA and CDR2 FQGNSA. V lost 1 base, J lost 5 bases, and 5 bases lay in between.

The V and J genes are TRBV10-3 and TRBJ2-7; weak D call: TRBD1 (5 bases). The germline gives CDR1 ENHRY, CDR2 SYGVKD. The CDR3 sequence is 14 residues long. Trimming removed 5 bases at V and 4 bases at J, with 15 bases between. Here the CDR3 DNA reads TGTGCCATCAGTCCGACAGCCCGACCGTACGAGCAGTACTTC. Encoded protein: CAISPTARPYEQYF.

In its sample, this clone was seen a few times. The V call is TRBV15, the J call TRBJ1-5; 10 positions match TRBD1. The CDR3 has 15 residues. V lost 0 bases to trimming and J lost 9 bases; unmatched junction nucleotides: 5. Germline CDR1 and CDR2: LNHNV and YYDKDF (reference sequence). The CDR3 DNA sequence: TGTGCCACCAGCAGAGACCGGGGACAGGGGCTGCCCCAGCATTTT. Encoded protein: CATSRDRGQGLPQHF.

The genes are TRBV7-9 and TRBJ2-5; D might be TRBD1 (6 bases). With 4 bases removed from V and 2 bases from J, the gap between germline ends came to 14 bases. This CDR3 is built from 15 residues. The V gene's germline CDR1 is SEHNR and CDR2 FQNEAQ (reference sequence). The CDR3, as DNA: TGTGCCAGCAGCTCCAATCCGGACAGACAAGAGACCCAGTACTTC. Its translation is CASSSNPDRQETQYF.

The gene calls are TRBV7-2 and TRBJ2-1; 8 bases line up with TRBD2. Germline loops: CDR1 SGHTA, CDR2 FQGNSA. The CDR3 spans 17 residues. V lost 5 bases to trimming and J lost 6 bases; unmatched junction nucleotides: 15. CDR3 DNA sequence: TGTGCCAGCAGCCCGGGGGGGGGAGCGGGAGTGCCCAATGAGCAGTTCTTC. This codes for CASSPGGGAGVPNEQFF. Full variable domain (outside the CDR3, taken from reference TRBV7-2 and TRBJ2-1): GAGVSQSPSNKVTEKGKDVELRCDPISGHTALYWYRQSLGQGLEFLIYFQGNSAPDKSGLPSDRFSAERTGGSVSTLTIQRTQQEDSAVYLCASSPGGGAGVPNEQFFGPGTRLTVL.